This entry lists 26 T cell receptor beta chains sequenced from one sample in a study of T and B cells in COVID-19 patients. From blood, roughly 220-550 ng of genomic DNA served as TRB template. BIOMED2 TRB-A/B primer pools were used in multiplex TRB PCR. TCRdb fed the multiplex PCR reads into MiXCR, producing one record per CDR3 protein. The table has 5,600 or so distinct CDR3 sequences, about 20% seen once. Source material: blood. The receptor source for this set is a human donor who had recovered from COVID-19.

This clonotype is medium-sized within its sample. The chain links TRBV7-2 to TRBJ2-3, with a tentative D call TRBD2 (7 bases). This CDR3 has 14 amino acids. V lost 5 bases, J lost 4 bases, and 13 bases lay in between. CDR1 and CDR2 from the germline V gene are SGHTA and FQGNSA. CDR3 amino acids: CASSATGRADTQYF. CDR3 sequence (DNA): TGTGCCAGCAGCGCCACAGGGAGGGCAGATACGCAGTATTTT. The full variable domain, rest sourced from reference TRBV7-2 and TRBJ2-3, is GAGVSQSPSNKVTEKGKDVELRCDPISGHTALYWYRQSLGQGLEFLIYFQGNSAPDKSGLPSDRFSAERTGGSVSTLTIQRTQQEDSAVYLCASSATGRADTQYFGPGTRLTVL.

V usage is TRBV28 and J usage is TRBJ2-1; a possible D gene is TRBD2 (6 bases). The CDR3 has 18 residues. Trimming stripped 3 bases from V and 1 base from J, with 19 bases between. In germline, CDR1 is MDHEN, CDR2 SYDVKM. CDR3 region: CASSFPTRRRGSYNEQFF. CDR3 nucleotides: TGTGCCAGCAGTTTCCCCACGCGGAGGCGGGGATCCTACAATGAGCAGTTCTTC.

This clonotype is deemed medium-sized. The chain uses TRBV15 and TRBJ1-5, with D maybe TRBD1 (5 bases). V shed 0 bases and J shed 2 bases, with 17 bases lying between them. The CDR3 consists of 18 residues. Germline V CDR1 and CDR2: LNHNV, YYDKDF (reference sequence). The CDR3: CATSRDSNTGSGNQPQHF. The CDR3 DNA reads as TGTGCCACCAGCAGAGATAGTAACACAGGCTCCGGCAATCAGCCCCAGCATTTT. Full variable domain (outside the CDR3, taken from reference TRBV15 and TRBJ1-5): DAMVIQNPRYQVTQFGKPVTLSCSQTLNHNVMYWYQQKSSQAPKLLFHYYDKDFNNEADTPDNFQSRRPNTSFCFLDIRSPGLGDTAMYLCATSRDSNTGSGNQPQHFGDGTRLSIL.

This clonotype was seen ten or more times. This sequence joins TRBV6-6 and TRBJ1-3; D gene unclear. Germline CDR1 is MNHNY and CDR2 is SVGAGI (reference sequence). This CDR3 has 13 amino acids. Trimming removed 2 bases at V and 2 bases at J, with 4 bases between. CDR3 DNA sequence: TGTGCCAGCAGTTACCCCACTGGAAACACCATATATTTT. This sequence encodes CASSYPTGNTIYF.

The chain couples TRBV7-9 to TRBJ2-5; 9 positions agree with TRBD2. The CDR3 has 15 residues. CDR1 SEHNR and CDR2 FQNEAQ come from the germline V gene (reference sequence). V was pared by 5 bases and J by 0 bases, with 4 bases of the junction left unmatched. Here the CDR3 reads CASSRSGGYQETQYF. The CDR3 region has the DNA TGTGCCAGCAGCCGAAGCGGGGGGTACCAAGAGACCCAGTACTTC.

The table lists this clonotype with a few counts. The chain carries TRBV21-1 and TRBJ2-6; the table's D call, TRBD1, was not checked against the DNA. TRBV21-1 is an annotated pseudogene. This CDR3 region has 17 residues. CDR3 sequence reads: CASTPGQVSSGANVLTF. CDR3 in DNA: TGTGCCAGCACTCCGGGACAGGTCAGCTCTGGGGCCAACGTCCTGACTTTC.

By sample fraction, this clonotype is medium-sized. V usage is TRBV6-1 and J usage is TRBJ2-2; unclear D gene. The CDR3 is 13 amino acids. The V end lost 4 bases, the J end lost 7 bases, and 10 bases lay between the germline ends. The germline V gene has CDR1 MNHNS and CDR2 SASEGT. Here the CDR3 reads CASSGTSHGELFF. The CDR3 nucleotides read TGTGCCAGCAGTGGAACCAGTCACGGGGAGCTGTTTTTT.

This rearrangement joins TRBV7-2 to TRBJ1-1; perhaps TRBD1 as D (5 bases). Trimming removed 1 base at V and 4 bases at J, with 13 bases between. The germline V gene has CDR1 SGHTA and CDR2 FQGNSA. The length of the CDR3 is 15 residues. The CDR3: CASSLDWYGGTEAFF. The CDR3 DNA is TGTGCCAGCAGCTTAGATTGGTATGGGGGCACTGAAGCTTTCTTT.

This chain links TRBV5-1 with TRBJ2-7; 8 bases line up with TRBD2. CDR1 is SGHRS, CDR2 YFSETQ, per germline. The CDR3 loop spans 13 amino acids. V dropped 3 bases and J dropped 7; count of bases not matched to a gene: 6. The CDR3 here is CASSSGGAREQYF. CDR3 DNA: TGCGCCAGCAGCTCGGGGGGGGCGCGAGAGCAGTACTTC.

This clonotype was recorded at least ten times. The gene calls are TRBV12-3 or TRBV12-4 and TRBJ2-7, with D possibly being TRBD2 (5 bases). This CDR3 comprises 14 residues. Trimming shortened V by 6 bases and J by 4 bases, and 16 bases separated the two germline ends. In nucleotides, the CDR3 is TGTGCCAGCAGCCCCGGACTGACCGAATACGAGCAGTACTTC. It encodes CASSPGLTEYEQYF.

This clonotype was seen a handful of times. The rearrangement uses TRBV28 and TRBJ2-1; 11 bases match TRBD2. Per the germline V gene, CDR1 is MDHEN and CDR2 is SYDVKM. V shed 5 bases and J 6 bases; nucleotides not matched to a gene: 15. The CDR3 covers 18 residues. CDR3 nucleotide sequence: TGTGCCAGCAGTCTATTGCCGAAGATGACTAGCGGGGCCAATGAGCAGTTCTTC. Translating it yields CASSLLPKMTSGANEQFF. The full variable domain, in which reference TRBV28 and TRBJ2-1 provide the parts outside the CDR3, is DVKVTQSSRYLVKRTGEKVFLECVQDMDHENMFWYRQDPGLGLRLIYFSYDVKMKEKGDIPEGYSVSREKKERFSLILESASTNQTSMYLCASSLLPKMTSGANEQFFGPGTRLTVL.

The chain recombines TRBV28 with TRBJ1-5, with 9 bases that match TRBD1. The CDR3 runs 13 residues. Germline V gene data show CDR1 as MDHEN and CDR2 as SYDVKM. V lost 10 bases, J lost 5 bases, and 6 bases stayed unmatched. The CDR3 loop reads CATMDRGDQPQHF. In DNA, the CDR3 is TGTGCCACTATGGACAGGGGAGATCAGCCCCAGCATTTT.

This clonotype came up many times. The chain has TRBV7-9 and TRBJ1-6; D is unresolved. Germline V gene data show CDR1 as SEHNR and CDR2 as FQNEAQ (reference sequence). V gave up 5 bases and J gave up 13 bases, with 9 bases separating them. This CDR3 has 11 residues. The CDR3 bases are TGTGCCAGCAGCCACCTACTCCCCCTCCACTTT. Residues: CASSHLLPLHF.

This clonotype was counted a few times. V usage is TRBV7-3 and J usage is TRBJ2-5, with unresolved D. The V and J ends lost 5 bases and 2 bases respectively, with 9 bases between them. Germline CDR1 reads SGHTA; CDR2 reads FQGTGA. The CDR3 length is 13 residues. For the CDR3, the DNA is TGTGCCAGCAGCCGTAGACCTCAAGAGACCCAGTACTTC. The encoded protein is CASSRRPQETQYF. Complete variable domain (other parts from reference TRBV7-3 and TRBJ2-5): GAGVSQTPSNKVTEKGKYVELRCDPISGHTALYWYRQSLGQGPEFLIYFQGTGAADDSGLPNDRFFAVRPEGSVSTLKIQRTERGDSAVYLCASSRRPQETQYFGPGTRLLVL.

The chain couples TRBV29-1 to TRBJ1-1; D not certain. Germline V lookup: CDR1 SQVTM, CDR2 ANQGSEA. With 8 bases removed from V and 4 bases from J, the gap between germline ends came to 8 bases. The CDR3 spans 10 residues. CDR3 bases: TGCAGCCTCAGAGGCACTGAAGCTTTCTTT. Amino acids: CSLRGTEAFF.

By sample share, this clonotype is large. The rearrangement joins TRBV19 to TRBJ1-6; D not certain. V lost 5 bases to trimming and J lost 3 bases, with 2 bases between them. Per germline, CDR1 LNHDA and CDR2 SQIVND (reference sequence). CDR3 length equals 12 residues. CDR3 region: CASSYYNSPLHF. The CDR3 nucleotides read TGTGCCAGTAGTTACTATAATTCACCCCTCCACTTT. Together with reference TRBV19 and TRBJ1-6, the CDR3 gives the full variable domain: DGGITQSPKYLFRKEGQNVTLSCEQNLNHDAMYWYRQDPGQGLRLIYYSQIVNDFQKGDIAEGYSVSREKKESFPLTVTSAQKNPTAFYLCASSYYNSPLHFGNGTRLTVT.

The gene calls are TRBV15 and TRBJ2-5; D call uncertain. CDR1 and CDR2 from the germline V gene are LNHNV and YYDKDF (reference sequence). CDR3 length: 15 amino acids. V was shortened by 2 bases and J by 1 base, with 11 bases between the two germline ends. CDR3 region: CATSRWVQSQETQYF. In nucleotides, the CDR3 is TGTGCCACCAGCAGATGGGTACAGTCCCAAGAGACCCAGTACTTC.

The V gene is TRBV11-3, the J gene TRBJ1-2; D perhaps matches TRBD1 (5 bases). Trimming cost V 3 bases and J 1 base, with 12 bases left between them. The CDR3 runs 15 residues. Germline CDR1 and CDR2: SGHNT and YENEEA. The CDR3 here is CASSLSRGLNYGYTF. The CDR3 coding sequence is TGTGCCAGCAGCTTGTCAAGGGGCCTTAACTATGGCTACACCTTC.

By sample share, this clonotype is medium-sized. The DNA of the CDR3 is TGTGCCAGCAGTTTATTAGGAGTCGGGGGGGGCCCGGCAGATACGCAGTATTTT. Translated, it gives CASSLLGVGGGPADTQYF. V is TRBV12-3 or TRBV12-4 and J is TRBJ2-3, with TRBD2 matching 8 bases. With 2 bases clipped from V and 4 bases from J, the junction kept 14 bases outside the gene matches. The CDR3 has 18 amino acids.

This clonotype was seen repeatedly, ten times or more. The V gene is TRBV5-1, the J gene TRBJ2-1; 10 nucleotides match TRBD2. The CDR3 consists of 15 residues. Germline V gene data show CDR1 as SGHRS and CDR2 as YFSETQ. With 0 bases clipped from V and 5 bases from J, the junction kept 2 bases outside the gene matches. CDR3 region: CASSLVLAGNNEQFF. In DNA form, the CDR3 reads TGCGCCAGCAGCTTGGTACTAGCGGGGAACAATGAGCAGTTCTTC. The variable domain in full, completed from reference TRBV5-1 and TRBJ2-1, reads KAGVTQTPRYLIKTRGQQVTLSCSPISGHRSVSWYQQTPGQGLQFLFEYFSETQRNKGNFPGRFSGRQFSNSRSEMNVSTLELGDSALYLCASSLVLAGNNEQFFGPGTRLTVL.

This clonotype appeared a few times. The chain couples TRBV7-9 to TRBJ2-1, with TRBD2 as a possible D gene (5 bases). Between the trimmed V and J ends, which lost 1 base and 7 bases, there was a span of 11 bases. CDR1 is SEHNR and CDR2 is FQNEAQ in the germline V gene (reference sequence). The CDR3 is made up of 14 amino acids. The DNA for the CDR3 is TGTGCCAGCAGCTTAGGGAACGGAGGAAATGAGCAGTTCTTC. Translated, it gives CASSLGNGGNEQFF.

This chain uses TRBV18 with TRBJ2-1; the D gene is possibly TRBD2 (6 bases). The CDR3 contains 12 residues. The germline V gene encodes CDR1 KGHSH and CDR2 LQKENI. The CDR3 bases are TGTACTAGCTCCCCAACGTACAATGAGCAGTTCTTC. It codes for CTSSPTYNEQFF.

The chain has TRBV4-3 and TRBJ2-5; maybe TRBD1 (6 bases). Trimming shortened V by 0 bases and J by 1 base, and 12 bases separated the two germline ends. Germline V gives CDR1 LGHNA, CDR2 YSLEER. The CDR3 runs 16 residues. CDR3 bases: TGCGCCAGCAGCCAAGATCTAGGACAGAGCCAAGAGACCCAGTACTTC. This gives the protein CASSQDLGQSQETQYF.

This chain links TRBV28 with TRBJ2-5, with 8 bases lining up with TRBD2. The CDR3 is 13 residues long. Germline V gene lookup returns CDR1 MDHEN and CDR2 SYDVKM. With V trimmed by 6 bases and J by 5 bases, 5 bases remained unmatched. CDR3 sequence reads: CASSRGGEETQYF. CDR3 DNA sequence: TGTGCCAGCAGCCGGGGGGGGGAGGAGACCCAGTACTTC. Supplemented by reference TRBV28 and TRBJ2-5, the full variable domain reads DVKVTQSSRYLVKRTGEKVFLECVQDMDHENMFWYRQDPGLGLRLIYFSYDVKMKEKGDIPEGYSVSREKKERFSLILESASTNQTSMYLCASSRGGEETQYFGPGTRLLVL.

This clonotype was seen only once. V and J are TRBV29-1 and TRBJ2-3; TRBD2 agrees at 10 bases. Germline trimming cut 7 bases from V and 3 bases from J; bases unmatched to any gene: 7. CDR1 and CDR2 from the germline V gene are SQVTM and ANQGSEA. The CDR3 totals 14 residues. Here the CDR3 reads CSACLAGVTDTQYF. CDR3 DNA sequence: TGCAGCGCATGCCTAGCGGGGGTTACAGATACGCAGTATTTT.

This clonotype is deemed medium-sized. The genes are TRBV6-5 and TRBJ1-1, with 7 bases lining up with TRBD1. The J segment lost 2 bases and the V segment lost 2 bases, leaving 5 bases of the junction unmatched. Germline V CDR1 and CDR2: MNHEY, SVGAGI. CDR3 size: 15 residues. CDR3 residues: CASSYRTGANTEAFF. The CDR3 nucleotides read TGTGCCAGCAGTTACCGTACAGGGGCAAACACTGAAGCTTTCTTT.